The 28 T cell receptor beta chains below were found in one sample sequenced in a study of blood T cell repertoires in COVID-19. TCRdb's copy holds only in-frame clones and misses some; the assay was immunoSEQ multiplex PCR. The sample carries around 310,000 clones, about 88% recorded once. Sequencing was carried out using peripheral blood. The receptors derive from a woman aged 55 to 70 with acute or convalescent COVID-19.

Here the CDR3 DNA reads TGCAGTGCTAGTTTGGAGGGAGGTCTCTCCTACAATGAGCAGTTCTTC. Its protein product is CSASLEGGLSYNEQFF. This sequence joins TRBV20-1 and TRBJ2-1; possible D gene TRBD2, 6 bases. The CDR3 sequence is 16 residues long. Trimming took off 3 bases at V and 0 bases at J, with 15 bases between the two ends. Per germline, CDR1 DFQATT and CDR2 SNEGSKA (reference sequence).

J is TRBJ2-7 and V is TRBV7-2; TRBD2 matches at 9 bases. Germline values: CDR1 SGHTA, CDR2 FQGNSA. The CDR3 has 15 residues. V was clipped by 1 base and J by 2 bases; unmatched bases: 3. DNA of the CDR3: TGTGCCAGCAGCTTAGAGGCGGGAGGGCCCTACGAGCAGTACTTC. This encodes CASSLEAGGPYEQYF. Based on the CDR3 plus reference TRBV7-2 and TRBJ2-7, the full variable domain is GAGVSQSPSNKVTEKGKDVELRCDPISGHTALYWYRQSLGQGLEFLIYFQGNSAPDKSGLPSDRFSAERTGGSVSTLTIQRTQQEDSAVYLCASSLEAGGPYEQYFGPGTRLTVT.

The V and J genes are TRBV7-8 and TRBJ1-1; D is ambiguous. From germline, CDR1 is SGHVS and CDR2 FQNEAQ. V gave up 4 bases and J gave up 7 bases, with 16 bases separating them. This CDR3 contains 14 residues. CDR3 amino acids: CASSWASGPVEAFF. Written as DNA, the CDR3 is TGTGCCAGCAGCTGGGCCTCAGGTCCGGTTGAAGCTTTCTTT.

This clone was seen a single time. V and J are TRBV7-6 and TRBJ1-4, with 12 bases aligning to TRBD1. The CDR3 contains 14 residues. The J segment lost 11 bases and the V segment lost 5 bases, leaving 6 bases of the junction unmatched. In germline, CDR1 is SGHVS, CDR2 FNYEAQ. CDR3 nucleotides: TGTGCCAGCAGCCCCGGGACAGGGGGCGAGAAACTGTTTTTT. Protein: CASSPGTGGEKLFF.

The rearrangement links TRBV4-2 to TRBJ1-1, with D hard to call. The CDR3 is 12 residues long. Germline CDR1 and CDR2: LGHNA and YNFKEQ. V was pared by 4 bases and J by 1 base, with 4 bases between. The CDR3 reads CASSPSNTEAFF. CDR3 bases: TGTGCCAGCAGCCCGTCGAACACTGAAGCTTTCTTT.

V is TRBV4-3 and J is TRBJ1-1; D may be TRBD1 (6 bases). Germline assignment: CDR1 LGHNA and CDR2 YSLEER. This CDR3 has 15 residues. Trimming left V 4 bases short and J 5 bases short, with 17 bases between. CDR3 coding DNA: TGCGCCAGCAGCCTCGGATGGGGGCGAGATACTGAAGCTTTCTTT. Amino acids: CASSLGWGRDTEAFF.

J is TRBJ2-7 and V is TRBV7-6; D remains ambiguous. V shed 5 bases and J shed 3 bases, with 14 bases lying between them. The CDR3 spans 14 residues. CDR1 and CDR2 from the germline V gene are SGHVS and FNYEAQ. The CDR3, as DNA: TGTGCCAGCAGCATGGAGAGCCAAGGCTACGAGCAGTACTTC. Translation gives CASSMESQGYEQYF.

This clone appeared once. V gene TRBV28 combines with J gene TRBJ1-6, with D tentatively TRBD1 (6 bases). Trimming left V 5 bases short and J 6 bases short, with 17 bases between. CDR1 is MDHEN and CDR2 is SYDVKM in the germline V gene. This CDR3 spans 16 amino acids. In DNA, the CDR3 is TGTGCCAGCAGTCGCGGGGAGGGGGGATTTAATTCACCCCTCCACTTT. This sequence encodes CASSRGEGGFNSPLHF.

The chain combines TRBV9 with TRBJ1-1; D gene ambiguous. CDR1 and CDR2 (germline): SGDLS, YYNGEE. The length of the CDR3 is 15 residues. Trimming shortened V by 0 bases and J by 0 bases, and 9 bases separated the two germline ends. CDR3 region: CASSVGRTLNTEAFF. Written as DNA, the CDR3 is TGTGCCAGCAGCGTAGGAAGGACTTTGAACACTGAAGCTTTCTTT.

Here the CDR3 reads CASGRAAGVADTQYF. The CDR3 region has the DNA TGTGCCAGCGGCCGAGCAGCGGGAGTGGCAGATACGCAGTATTTT. The rearrangement links TRBV2 to TRBJ2-3; 8 bases fit TRBD2. The CDR3 has 15 amino acids. Per germline, CDR1 SNHLY and CDR2 FYNNEI. The junction had 11 bases not matched to a gene; V was cut back by 8 bases and J by 4 bases.

This clone was found a few times. V usage is TRBV29-1 and J usage is TRBJ1-1; D uncertain. The CDR3 extends over 11 amino acids. Trimming took off 4 bases at V and 1 base at J, with 4 bases between the two ends. In germline, CDR1 is SQVTM, CDR2 ANQGSEA. CDR3 DNA sequence: TGCAGCGTTGGCAGGAACACTGAAGCTTTCTTT. It yields the protein CSVGRNTEAFF.

The genes are TRBV2 and TRBJ1-1, with D unclear. There are 12 residues in the CDR3. Trimming left V 4 bases short and J 8 bases short, with 11 bases between. Germline values: CDR1 SNHLY, CDR2 FYNNEI. The CDR3 bases are TGTGCCAGCAGTGGGTGGGAGAGAGAAGCTTTCTTT. This translates into CASSGWEREAFF.

This rearrangement joins TRBV6-4 to TRBJ1-5; maybe TRBD1 (5 bases). Looked up from germline, CDR1 is MRHNA and CDR2 is SNTAGT. The CDR3 loop spans 14 amino acids. The germline V and J ends were trimmed by 5 bases and 4 bases, with 12 bases remaining between them. CDR3 in DNA: TGTGCCAGCAGTTCCTCCCCAGGGAATCAGCCCCAGCATTTT. The encoded protein is CASSSSPGNQPQHF.

V usage is TRBV9 and J usage is TRBJ2-7, with 8 bases matching TRBD2. The germline V gene has CDR1 SGDLS and CDR2 YYNGEE. V was pared by 0 bases and J by 4 bases, with 3 bases of the junction left unmatched. The CDR3 loop spans 14 amino acids. The CDR3 reads CASSVATGGYEQYF. CDR3 sequence (DNA): TGTGCCAGCAGCGTAGCTACGGGGGGGTACGAGCAGTACTTC. The variable domain in full, with the rest retrieved from reference TRBV9 and TRBJ2-7, is DSGVTQTPKHLITATGQRVTLRCSPRSGDLSVYWYQQSLDQGLQFLIQYYNGEERAKGNILERFSAQQFPDLHSELNLSSLELGDSALYFCASSVATGGYEQYFGPGTRLTVT.

The chain employs TRBV6-5 and TRBJ1-1; D is unclear. Germline V lookup: CDR1 MNHEY, CDR2 SVGAGI. V was trimmed by 2 bases and J by 4 bases, leaving 17 bases between them. The CDR3 spans 16 residues. CDR3 protein: CASSYGRVGLGTEAFF. The CDR3 bases are TGTGCCAGCAGTTACGGGCGGGTTGGCTTGGGCACTGAAGCTTTCTTT.

The chain uses TRBV7-3 and TRBJ2-1; 12 bases are a match to TRBD2. CDR1 is SGHTA and CDR2 is FQGTGA in the germline V gene. V dropped 3 bases and J dropped 2; count of bases not matched to a gene: 5. The CDR3 is 17 amino acids. The CDR3 DNA reads TGTGCCAGCAGCTTGGGAACTAGCGGGGGGCCCTACAATGAGCAGTTCTTC. Its translation: CASSLGTSGGPYNEQFF.

This rearrangement joins TRBV18 to TRBJ2-5, with 8 nucleotides matching TRBD1. V shed 2 bases, J shed 4 bases, and the junction held 12 bases outside the gene matches. In germline, CDR1 is KGHSH, CDR2 LQKENI. This CDR3 region has 17 residues. This CDR3 reads CASSPTWTGRGAETQYF. CDR3 DNA: TGTGCCAGCTCACCAACTTGGACAGGGAGAGGAGCAGAGACCCAGTACTTC.

The gene calls are TRBV6-2 or TRBV6-3 and TRBJ1-4; 8 bases are a match to TRBD1. With 5 bases clipped from V and 8 bases from J, the junction kept 4 bases outside the gene matches. The CDR3 covers 13 residues. Germline CDR1 reads MNHEY; CDR2 reads SVGEGT. The CDR3: CASSRQGREKLFF. The CDR3, as DNA: TGTGCCAGCAGTCGACAGGGGCGCGAAAAACTGTTTTTT.

CDR3: CASSQARVSNTEAFF. CDR3 sequence (DNA): TGTGCCAGCAGCCAAGCCAGGGTTAGCAACACTGAAGCTTTCTTT. The gene calls are TRBV3-1 (or the pseudogene TRBV3-2) and TRBJ1-1; weak D call: TRBD1 (5 bases). V was trimmed by 1 base and J by 2 bases, leaving 11 bases between them. The length of the CDR3 is 15 residues. Germline CDR1 LGHDT, CDR2 YNNKEL (reference sequence).

The rearrangement joins TRBV5-1 to TRBJ2-6; no clear D gene. The CDR3 runs to 15 residues. Trimming stripped 6 bases from V and 2 bases from J, with 12 bases between. CDR1 and CDR2 (germline): SGHRS, YFSETQ. The DNA of the CDR3 is TGCGCCAGCACCTACCGCGGAACTGGGGCCAACGTCCTGACTTTC. Its protein is CASTYRGTGANVLTF.

V and J are TRBV7-6 and TRBJ1-1, with no clear D. From germline, CDR1 is SGHVS and CDR2 FNYEAQ. This CDR3 spans 15 amino acids. V lost 3 bases and J lost 0, with 11 bases in between. The CDR3 protein is CASSFNPGLNTEAFF. In nucleotides, the CDR3 is TGTGCCAGCAGCTTTAACCCGGGGTTGAACACTGAAGCTTTCTTT.

V gene TRBV10-3 combines with J gene TRBJ2-1, with 10 bases lining up with TRBD1. The CDR3 is 15 amino acids. Germline V gives CDR1 ENHRY, CDR2 SYGVKD. The J segment lost 5 bases and the V segment lost 6 bases, leaving 7 bases of the junction unmatched. The CDR3 region has the DNA TGTGCCATCAGCCCGGGACAGGGGTTCAACAATGAGCAGTTCTTC. Amino acid sequence: CAISPGQGFNNEQFF.

The chain carries TRBV5-8 and TRBJ2-2; possible D gene TRBD2, 6 bases. Looked up from germline, CDR1 is SGHTS and CDR2 is YDEGEE. Trimming removed 2 bases at V and 6 bases at J, with 14 bases between. The CDR3 runs to 15 residues. CDR3 DNA: TGTGCCAGCAGCTTAGGAACTAGCCTGGCCGGGGAGCTGTTTTTT. Its translation: CASSLGTSLAGELFF.

This chain joins TRBV11-2 and TRBJ2-4, with D possibly being TRBD2 (5 bases). This CDR3 region has 13 residues. The V end was cut by 3 bases, the J end by 8 bases, with 11 bases between. Per the germline V gene, CDR1 is SGHAT and CDR2 is FQNNGV. The CDR3 is CASSFGSPDIQYF. CDR3 coding DNA: TGTGCCAGCAGCTTTGGGAGTCCAGACATTCAGTACTTC.

This clone appeared once. This chain joins TRBV4-2 and TRBJ2-3; 13 bases match TRBD2. Unmatched junction bases numbered 5, after V lost 4 bases and J lost 7 bases. Germline V gene data show CDR1 as LGHNA and CDR2 as YNFKEQ. The CDR3 covers 15 residues. DNA for the CDR3: TGTGCCAGCAGCCTACTAGCGGGAGGGCCAAATACGCAGTATTTT. Encoded protein: CASSLLAGGPNTQYF.

This chain joins TRBV30 and TRBJ2-3, with no clear D. Germline V CDR1 and CDR2: GTSNPN, SVGIG (reference sequence). The CDR3 consists of 13 residues. Trimming removed 1 base from V and 4 bases from J, with 9 bases in between. The CDR3 loop reads CAWSGARADTQYF. The CDR3 DNA sequence: TGTGCCTGGAGTGGGGCGCGCGCAGATACGCAGTATTTT.

The V and J genes are TRBV2 and TRBJ1-3, with 8 bases aligning to TRBD1. With 6 bases clipped from V and 0 bases from J, the junction kept 1 base outside the gene matches. The CDR3 length is 14 residues. Germline V CDR1 and CDR2: SNHLY, FYNNEI. This CDR3 is CASRGTGSGNTIYF. In nucleotides, the CDR3 is TGTGCCAGCAGAGGGACAGGCTCTGGAAACACCATATATTTT.

This chain connects TRBV20-1 to TRBJ2-7; 8 bases map to TRBD2. V lost 3 bases to trimming and J lost 2 bases; unmatched junction nucleotides: 3. The CDR3 has 13 amino acids. Germline V CDR1 and CDR2: DFQATT, SNEGSKA (reference sequence). CDR3 sequence (DNA): TGCAGTGCTAGTTGGGGACTAGCCTACGAGCAGTACTTC. Protein: CSASWGLAYEQYF.